This T cell receptor (beta chain) was sequenced during a study of T cell clones after liver transplantation. Sequencing was performed with immunoSEQ multiplex PCR; in TCRdb, only in-frame clones are kept and a portion is missing. The table has 85,000 to 130,000 clones, roughly 80% seen once. Unmatched junction bases numbered 7, after V lost 7 bases and J lost 2 bases. The CDR3 runs 14 residues. In germline, CDR1 is SGHTA, CDR2 FQGNSA. The chain is built from TRBV7-2 and TRBJ1-2; 7 positions agree with TRBD1. This sample comprised CD4+ T cells from blood, obtained before liver transplant. This clonotype originated in a human donor who received a liver transplant. The chain's CDR3 is CASTGGVGNYGYTF. The DNA for the CDR3 is TGTGCCAGCACAGGGGGGGTAGGGAACTATGGCTACACCTTC.